This record looks at one T cell receptor (beta chain) sequence and its context. Antigen unknown. Clones were sequenced by immunoSEQ multiplex PCR, and TCRdb holds only the in-frame ones, with some missing. The repertoire holds approximately 150,000 clones, with about 89% as singletons. The entry originates in a study of T cell responses to AZD1222 COVID-19 vaccine. Study-level points and caveats: Within unmutated variant regions lay the reported targets of nearly half of spike-specific TCRs.

Germline CDR1 and CDR2: KGHDR and SFDVKD. CDR3 length: 13 residues. The V end was cut by 3 bases, the J end by 3 bases, with 7 bases between. The sequencing here drew on peripheral blood, taken on day 0 of AZD1222 vaccination. The chain joins TRBV24-1 to TRBJ1-2; no clear D. This clonotype originated in an adult in good health. This CDR3 is CATSDMGDYGYTF. In DNA, the CDR3 is TGTGCCACCAGTGATATGGGAGACTATGGCTACACCTTC.